The 27 T cell receptor beta chains below were found in one sample sequenced in a study of T cells in Graves' hyperthyroidism and ophthalmopathy. Amplification of TCR beta CDR3 regions was performed using RNA transcripts as template. TCR CDR3 regions were first amplified by RT-PCR with HTBI primers. One entry per CDR3 protein results from TCRdb running MiXCR on the multiplex PCR reads. The sample has 560,000 or so distinct CDR3 sequences, around 46% seen once; the top ten hold roughly 8.2%. What was sequenced was peripheral blood or thyroid tissue (not recorded which). Receptor source: a woman aged 18-29 years with Graves' hyperthyroidism.

The gene calls are TRBV20-1 and TRBJ2-5; 12 bases fit TRBD1. V lost 0 bases and J lost 5; bases outside the gene matches: 7. The CDR3 length is 16 residues. In germline, CDR1 is DFQATT, CDR2 SNEGSKA (reference sequence). CDR3 loop: CSARDEGQGAPETQYF. CDR3 in DNA: TGCAGTGCTAGAGATGAGGGACAGGGGGCGCCTGAGACCCAGTACTTC.

In regard to this clonotype: A much larger clone differs by one base, so this may be a read error. This chain uses TRBV15 with TRBJ1-5; no clear D. This CDR3 comprises 13 residues. The V end was cut by 5 bases, the J end by 4 bases, with 9 bases between. CDR1 is LNHNV, CDR2 YYDKDF, per germline (reference sequence). The CDR3 DNA sequence: TGTGCCACCAGCGGACCGGGGAATCAGCCCCAGCATTTT. Translated: CATSGPGNQPQHF.

This clonotype was observed a handful of times. This chain links TRBV7-9 with TRBJ1-5; the D gene is possibly TRBD1 (5 bases). CDR3 length: 15 amino acids. Trimming took off 5 bases at V and 6 bases at J, with 17 bases between the two ends. Germline values: CDR1 SEHNR, CDR2 FQNEAQ (reference sequence). CDR3 region: CASSQDRGGSQPQHF. CDR3 DNA sequence: TGTGCCAGCAGCCAAGATCGGGGCGGGAGTCAGCCCCAGCATTTT.

V gene TRBV19 combines with J gene TRBJ1-6; a possible D gene is TRBD1 (6 bases). The CDR3 loop spans 15 amino acids. V lost 6 bases and J lost 7, with 16 bases in between. The germline V gene encodes CDR1 LNHDA and CDR2 SQIVND (reference sequence). CDR3 region: CASRITGSTNSPLHF. The CDR3 DNA reads TGTGCCAGTAGGATTACAGGGTCGACAAATTCACCCCTCCACTTT.

The rearrangement uses TRBV10-3 and TRBJ1-5; D is undetermined. The length of the CDR3 is 13 residues. With 2 bases removed from V and 6 bases from J, the gap between germline ends came to 8 bases. Germline V gene lookup returns CDR1 ENHRY and CDR2 SYGVKD. The CDR3: CAISEIGAQPQHF. CDR3 sequence (DNA): TGTGCCATCAGTGAGATCGGCGCTCAGCCCCAGCATTTT.

The chain couples TRBV15 to TRBJ2-7; maybe TRBD2 (5 bases). The V end lost 9 bases, the J end lost 10 bases, and 22 bases lay between the germline ends. Germline V gives CDR1 LNHNV, CDR2 YYDKDF (reference sequence). CDR3 length: 13 residues. Here the CDR3 reads CATAKREPQPQYF. Written as DNA, the CDR3 is TGTGCCACTGCAAAGAGGGAACCTCAGCCCCAGTACTTC.

Many counts were recorded for this clonotype. The chain joins TRBV2 to TRBJ1-2, with a possible D match to TRBD1 (5 bases). The CDR3 length is 13 residues. V lost 2 bases to trimming and J lost 4 bases, with 8 bases between them. In germline, CDR1 is SNHLY, CDR2 FYNNEI. The chain's CDR3 is CASSEQTAYGYTF. CDR3 bases: TGTGCCAGCAGTGAACAGACAGCCTATGGCTACACCTTC.

This clonotype came up many times. The chain uses TRBV24-1 and TRBJ1-4, with D possibly being TRBD1 (5 bases). The CDR3 sequence is 15 residues long. Trimming left V 3 bases short and J 5 bases short, with 12 bases between. CDR1 is KGHDR, CDR2 SFDVKD, per germline. The CDR3 coding sequence is TGTGCCACCAGTGATACGACAGCCGCAAATGAAAAACTGTTTTTT. Translation gives CATSDTTAANEKLFF.

This clonotype has more than one count but fewer than ten. The chain is built from TRBV5-1 and TRBJ2-7; D perhaps matches TRBD2 (5 bases). CDR3 size: 13 residues. Deletions cut 4 bases from V and 3 bases from J, with 11 bases between. The germline V gene has CDR1 SGHRS and CDR2 YFSETQ. This CDR3 reads CASSIGLNYEQYF. Written as DNA, the CDR3 is TGCGCCAGCAGCATCGGACTTAACTACGAGCAGTACTTC.

The V call is TRBV7-2, the J call TRBJ2-7; 13 bases fit TRBD2. CDR1 is SGHTA, CDR2 FQGNSA, per germline. Trimming took 6 bases from V and 4 from J; bases not matched to a gene: 12. This CDR3 has 17 residues. CDR3 amino acids: CASSNSGLAGRKYEQYF. CDR3 DNA: TGTGCCAGCAGTAACTCGGGACTAGCGGGACGGAAATACGAGCAGTACTTC.

CDR3 loop: CASSPGLDTEAFF. CDR3 DNA sequence: TGTGCCAGCTCCCCAGGGCTAGACACTGAAGCTTTCTTT. The V and J genes are TRBV7-2 and TRBJ1-1, with D perhaps TRBD1 (5 bases). V was pared by 8 bases and J by 3 bases, with 13 bases between. The CDR3 sequence is 13 residues long. Germline V gene sequence: CDR1 SGHTA, CDR2 FQGNSA.

The rearrangement joins TRBV5-1 to TRBJ2-5; tentative D call: TRBD1 (5 bases). Germline lookup yields CDR1 SGHRS and CDR2 YFSETQ. The V gene lost 0 bases and the J gene lost 2 bases, with 8 bases spanning the gap. The CDR3 length is 14 residues. CDR3 in DNA: TGCGCCAGCAGCTTGGCGACAGTTCAAGAGACCCAGTACTTC. Protein: CASSLATVQETQYF.

The V gene is TRBV7-3, the J gene TRBJ2-7; 7 bases map to TRBD2. The CDR3 loop spans 15 amino acids. Trimming removed 6 bases from V and 2 bases from J; junction bases left unmatched: 10. CDR1 is SGHTA and CDR2 is FQGTGA in the germline V gene. CDR3 DNA: TGTGCCAGCAGGACCGTGGGGGACTACACCTACGAGCAGTACTTC. Residues: CASRTVGDYTYEQYF.

Regarding this clonotype: Given a much more abundant clone one base away, this may be a read error. The chain links TRBV2 to TRBJ2-2; TRBD2 aligns across 7 bases. Per germline, CDR1 SNHLY and CDR2 FYNNEI. The junction had 10 bases not matched to a gene; V was cut back by 3 bases and J by 3 bases. The CDR3 has 17 residues. The CDR3 nucleotides are TGTGCCAGCAGTGAGGCCCTAGCGGTCGCGGACACCGGGGAGCTGTTTTTT. The encoded protein is CASSEALAVADTGELFF.

This clonotype has a handful of counts. The junction departs from germline at one end; a sequencing error may be responsible. The rearrangement uses TRBV7-9 and TRBJ1-2; 7 nucleotides line up with TRBD1. The CDR3 is 15 residues long. Per the germline V gene, CDR1 is SEHNR and CDR2 is FQNEAQ (reference sequence). This chain's CDR3 is CASSQPTGRNYGYTF. The CDR3 bases are TGCGCCAGCAGCCAACCGACAGGGAGGAACTATGGCTACACCTTC.

This clonotype has a handful of counts. This chain links TRBV7-9 with TRBJ2-7; D gene unclear. Germline CDR1 reads SEHNR; CDR2 reads FQNEAQ (reference sequence). The CDR3 loop spans 14 amino acids. Trimming took off 1 base at V and 6 bases at J, with 13 bases between the two ends. CDR3 loop: CASSLVVSHSEQYF. The CDR3 nucleotides read TGTGCCAGCAGCTTAGTTGTCTCGCACTCCGAGCAGTACTTC.

This clonotype has a handful of counts. J is TRBJ2-5 and V is TRBV7-9; TRBD1 aligns across 9 bases. The trim removed 4 bases at V and 3 bases at J, leaving 6 bases unmatched. CDR3 length equals 15 residues. Germline loops: CDR1 SEHNR, CDR2 FQNEAQ (reference sequence). CDR3 protein: CASSSNRGREETQYF. The CDR3 DNA is TGTGCCAGCAGCTCCAACAGGGGGCGCGAAGAGACCCAGTACTTC.

This clonotype has a handful of counts. J is TRBJ2-2 and V is TRBV20-1; 7 nucleotides line up with TRBD1. Losses at the gene ends were 5 bases for V and 7 bases for J; bases not matched to a gene: 10. The CDR3 spans 14 residues. Per germline, CDR1 DFQATT and CDR2 SNEGSKA (reference sequence). The CDR3 DNA reads TGCAGTGCTCCGCGAGACAGGGCGGGCGGGGAGCTGTTTTTT. Amino acid sequence: CSAPRDRAGGELFF.

V usage is TRBV25-1 and J usage is TRBJ2-5; 7 bases are a match to TRBD1. V lost 2 bases, J lost 7 bases, and 13 bases stayed unmatched. There are 16 residues in the CDR3. Germline lookup yields CDR1 MGHDK and CDR2 SYGVNS. The CDR3 reads CASSEGTVGLEMTQYF. The CDR3 DNA sequence: TGTGCCAGCAGTGAAGGGACAGTAGGCCTCGAAATGACCCAGTACTTC.

The chain is built from TRBV20-1 and TRBJ1-2, with 10 bases that match TRBD1. The CDR3 covers 15 residues. Germline-derived CDR1 and CDR2 are DFQATT and SNEGSKA (reference sequence). V gave up 2 bases and J gave up 7 bases; unmatched junction bases: 10. As DNA, the CDR3 is TGCAGTGCTAGACCTCCCGGACAGGGGGGGGTTGGCTACACCTTC. It is translated as CSARPPGQGGVGYTF.

This clonotype came up a few times. V and J are TRBV7-8 and TRBJ2-6; D gene uncertain. The CDR3 length is 16 residues. Trimming cost V 2 bases and J 0 bases, with 8 bases left between them. Germline assignment: CDR1 SGHVS and CDR2 FQNEAQ. The CDR3: CASSLKTHSGANVLTF. CDR3 in DNA: TGTGCCAGCAGCTTAAAGACTCACTCTGGGGCCAACGTCCTGACTTTC.

This clonotype was observed a handful of times. The chain joins TRBV7-9 to TRBJ1-1; D possibly corresponds to TRBD1 (5 bases). V gave up 5 bases and J gave up 6 bases, with 16 bases separating them. The CDR3 runs 14 residues. Germline loops: CDR1 SEHNR, CDR2 FQNEAQ (reference sequence). The CDR3 region is CASSVTRKGSEAFF. The CDR3 coding sequence is TGTGCCAGCAGCGTGACGCGGAAGGGGTCTGAAGCTTTCTTT.

The V call is TRBV10-3, the J call TRBJ2-7; D remains ambiguous. V was clipped by 0 bases and J by 5 bases, with 5 bases between them. CDR1 and CDR2 (germline): ENHRY, SYGVKD. The CDR3 is made up of 12 amino acids. Written as DNA, the CDR3 is TGTGCCATCAGTGAGTCTACGAACGAGCAGTACTTC. Translation gives CAISESTNEQYF.

This clonotype showed up just a few times. CDR3 DNA: TGTGCCAGCAGCCCATACCAAGACAGCCAAGAGACCCAGTACTTC. Amino acid sequence: CASSPYQDSQETQYF. The chain employs TRBV9 and TRBJ2-5, with D possibly matching TRBD1 (5 bases). Germline V CDR1 and CDR2: SGDLS, YYNGEE. The CDR3 spans 15 residues. The V end lost 4 bases, the J end lost 1 base, and 14 bases lay between the germline ends.

J is TRBJ1-5 and V is TRBV2; the D gene is possibly TRBD1 (5 bases). V lost 5 bases and J 5 bases, leaving 16 bases between the germline ends. The CDR3 length is 15 residues. Looked up from germline, CDR1 is SNHLY and CDR2 is FYNNEI. The CDR3 spells CASSYSGRVDQPQHF. The CDR3 nucleotides are TGTGCCAGCAGTTATTCTGGCAGGGTCGATCAGCCCCAGCATTTT. Full variable domain (rest looked up from reference TRBV2 and TRBJ1-5): EPEVTQTPSHQVTQMGQEVILRCVPISNHLYFYWYRQILGQKVEFLVSFYNNEISEKSEIFDDQFSVERPDGSNFTLKIRSTKLEDSAMYFCASSYSGRVDQPQHFGDGTRLSIL.

The gene calls are TRBV10-2 and TRBJ2-7, with 9 positions matching TRBD1. CDR1 WSHSY and CDR2 SAAADI come from the germline V gene. The CDR3 runs 15 residues. The J segment lost 5 bases and the V segment lost 3 bases, leaving 8 bases of the junction unmatched. In nucleotides, the CDR3 is TGCGCCAGCAGTGATTCCGGGACAGGGTCCCACGAGCAGTACTTC. Translating gives CASSDSGTGSHEQYF.

This clonotype was recorded a few times. One end of the junction fails to match germline, which may point to a read error. This chain links TRBV6-4 with TRBJ1-5; 9 bases are a match to TRBD1. CDR3 length: 15 amino acids. Germline values: CDR1 MRHNA, CDR2 SNTAGT. In DNA, the CDR3 is TGTGCCAGCAGTTACTCGAGGACAGGGGATCAGCCCCAGCATTTT. Protein product: CASSYSRTGDQPQHF.